This T cell receptor beta chain appears in the sequencing data of a study of cytomegalovirus exposure and HLA in healthy donors. PCR was performed using 60 Vbeta and 13 Jbeta primers. Sequenced by immunoSEQ multiplex PCR; TCRdb stores in-frame clones only, minus some. In the table there are 90,000 to 140,000 clones, approximately 84% of which are singletons. The CDR3 runs 15 residues. Germline values: CDR1 SEHNR, CDR2 FQNEAQ (reference sequence). Between the trimmed V and J ends, which lost 4 bases and 2 bases, there was a span of 14 bases. This TCR was recovered from a male donor in good health and CMV-seronegative. Material for sequencing was PBMCs. The gene calls are TRBV7-9 and TRBJ1-1; no clear D gene. CDR3 DNA sequence: TGTGCCAGCAGCTCCAGAAGTGATGGCAACACTGAAGCTTTCTTT. It encodes CASSSRSDGNTEAFF.